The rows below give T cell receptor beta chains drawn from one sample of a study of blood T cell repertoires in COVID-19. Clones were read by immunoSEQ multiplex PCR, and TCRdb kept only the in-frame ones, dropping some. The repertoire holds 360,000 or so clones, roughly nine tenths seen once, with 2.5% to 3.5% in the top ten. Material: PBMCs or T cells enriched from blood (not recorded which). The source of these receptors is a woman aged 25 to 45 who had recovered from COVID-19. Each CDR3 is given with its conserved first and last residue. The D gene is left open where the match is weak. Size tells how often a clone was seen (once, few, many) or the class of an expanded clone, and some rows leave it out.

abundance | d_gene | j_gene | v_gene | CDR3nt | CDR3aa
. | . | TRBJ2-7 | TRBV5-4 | TGTGCCAGCAGTCGACAGAGCTACGAGCAGTACTTC | CASSRQSYEQYF
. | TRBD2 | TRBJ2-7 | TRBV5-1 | TGCGCCAGCAGCCCGGGAGGGACTAGCCACTACGAGCAGTACTTC | CASSPGGTSHYEQYF
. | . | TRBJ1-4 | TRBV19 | TGTGCCAGTAGTATACGGGAAAAACTGTTTTTT | CASSIREKLFF
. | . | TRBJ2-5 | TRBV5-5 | TGTGCCAGCAACACCTATGGGGGCCCTGAGACCCAGTACTTC | CASNTYGGPETQYF
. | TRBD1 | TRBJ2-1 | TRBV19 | TGTGCCAGTAGTATCTCGGGACAGGGTTATGAGCAGTTCTTC | CASSISGQGYEQFF
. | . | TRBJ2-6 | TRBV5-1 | TGCGCCAGCAGCCTTCGGGATCAGCTCTCTGGGGCCAACGTCCTGACTTTC | CASSLRDQLSGANVLTF
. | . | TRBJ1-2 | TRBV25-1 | TGTGCCAGCCTAACTACAGGGCATGGCTACACCTTC | CASLTTGHGYTF
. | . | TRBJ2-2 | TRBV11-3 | TGTGCCAGCAGCTTAGTCGGTGGCGGGGAGCTGTTTTTT | CASSLVGGGELFF
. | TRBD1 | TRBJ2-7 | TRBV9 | TGTGCCAGCAGCGTGGACAGGGGAGCTCGCTACTCCGCTTCCGAGCAGTACTTC | CASSVDRGARYSASEQYF
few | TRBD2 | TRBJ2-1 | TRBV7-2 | TGTGCCAGCAGTCCTAGCGGGGGCTACAATGAGCAGTTCTTC | CASSPSGGYNEQFF
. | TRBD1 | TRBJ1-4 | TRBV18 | TGTGCCAGCTCAGACGACAGGGGAAAACTGTTTTTT | CASSDDRGKLFF
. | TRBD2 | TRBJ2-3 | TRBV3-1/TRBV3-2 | TGTGCCAGCAGCCCCCTTGGGACTAGCGGGGGTCAAGATACGCAGTATTTT | CASSPLGTSGGQDTQYF
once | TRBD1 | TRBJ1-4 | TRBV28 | TGTGCCAGCAGCCCTATCCTTCGGGGACAGCGTAATGAAAAACTGTTTTTT | CASSPILRGQRNEKLFF
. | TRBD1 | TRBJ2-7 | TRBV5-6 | TGTGCCAGTACTGAGACGGGACAGGGGAGATGGGAGCAGTACTTC | CASTETGQGRWEQYF
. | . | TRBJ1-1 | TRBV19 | TGTGCCAGTAGTAGTACGCTGTGGGCGTATGAAGCTTTCTTT | CASSSTLWAYEAFF
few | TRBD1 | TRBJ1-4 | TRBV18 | TGTGCCAGCTCACCACGGGGACAGGATAATGAAAAACTGTTTTTT | CASSPRGQDNEKLFF